The 18 T cell receptor beta chains listed next were all sequenced from one sample in a study of beta chain features in type 1 diabetes. General observations from the study: Type 1 diabetes patients showed a moderate but significant shortening of TCRB CDR3s in all four CD4+ subsets.

The isolated RNA, all of it, was reverse transcribed, so expressed TCRB transcripts were what got sequenced. The method was immunoSEQ multiplex PCR; TCRdb's version includes in-frame clones alone and lacks a portion of them. The data contain more than 300,000 clones, roughly 13% of them singletons. Their specific antigens are unknown. Sequences were obtained from naive CD4+ T cells from blood. The origin of the receptors is a woman aged 18-30 years with type 1 diabetes.

The chain links TRBV25-1 to TRBJ1-3; maybe TRBD1 (6 bases). Germline CDR1 reads MGHDK; CDR2 reads SYGVNS. The length of the CDR3 is 15 residues. Trimming shortened V by 3 bases and J by 2 bases, and 11 bases separated the two germline ends. CDR3 protein: CASSDSRGPGNTIYF. CDR3 DNA: TGTGCCAGCAGTGATTCCAGGGGCCCTGGAAACACCATATATTTT.

This clone occurred a few times. This chain links TRBV18 with TRBJ2-5, with 7 bases identical to TRBD1. Germline values: CDR1 KGHSH, CDR2 LQKENI. This CDR3 has 13 amino acids. V shed 3 bases, J shed 5 bases, and the junction held 3 bases outside the gene matches. The CDR3 sequence is CASSPGQSETQYF. The CDR3 coding sequence is TGTGCCAGCTCACCGGGACAGTCGGAGACCCAGTACTTC.

The sample holds a few counts of this clone. The genes are TRBV19 and TRBJ2-6; D perhaps matches TRBD1 (5 bases). V was clipped by 3 bases and J by 6 bases, with 15 bases between them. The germline V gene has CDR1 LNHDA and CDR2 SQIVND (reference sequence). The CDR3 has 16 amino acids. CDR3 sequence (DNA): TGTGCCAGTAGTATGGTGAAAGGGGTGAAGGCCAACGTCCTGACTTTC. Encoded protein: CASSMVKGVKANVLTF.

This CDR3 is CASSQETRGSPLHF. CDR3 in DNA: TGCGCCAGCAGCCAAGAAACACGAGGTTCACCCCTCCACTTT. The chain recombines TRBV4-3 with TRBJ1-6; no firm D call. V was trimmed by 0 bases and J by 9 bases, leaving 9 bases between them. Germline V lookup: CDR1 LGHNA, CDR2 YSLEER. This CDR3 has 14 residues.

The genes are TRBV19 and TRBJ1-2; 7 bases align to TRBD1. CDR3 length: 14 amino acids. Germline CDR1 is LNHDA and CDR2 is SQIVND (reference sequence). With V trimmed by 6 bases and J by 2 bases, 6 bases remained unmatched. The CDR3 region is CASSRDSANYGYTF. CDR3 bases: TGTGCCAGTAGCCGGGACAGCGCCAACTATGGCTACACCTTC.

The CDR3, as DNA: TGTGCCAGCATGGGGGGAGGGCCAGCGGATGAGCAGTTCTTC. Residues: CASMGGGPADEQFF. The rearrangement uses TRBV2 and TRBJ2-1; 7 bases are a match to TRBD2. The CDR3 is made up of 14 amino acids. The ends lost 7 bases at V and 8 bases at J; junction bases unmatched: 11. The germline V gene encodes CDR1 SNHLY and CDR2 FYNNEI.

This clone has only a few counts. The V call is TRBV27, the J call TRBJ2-3; 10 bases are shared with TRBD2. J gave up 3 bases and V 6 bases, and 3 bases lay outside the gene matches. CDR1 and CDR2 from the germline V gene are MNHEY and SMNVEV (reference sequence). The CDR3 length is 14 residues. The CDR3 region has the DNA TGTGCCAGCAGACTAGCGGGATTGACAGATACGCAGTATTTT. Amino acids: CASRLAGLTDTQYF.

In this sample, this clone turned up a few times. The rearrangement uses TRBV6-4 and TRBJ2-1, with 9 bases fitting TRBD1. CDR3 length equals 14 residues. V dropped 5 bases and J dropped 6; count of bases not matched to a gene: 5. Per the germline V gene, CDR1 is MRHNA and CDR2 is SNTAGT. This CDR3 is CASSRQGEGNEQFF. In nucleotides, the CDR3 is TGTGCCAGCAGTCGACAGGGGGAGGGCAATGAGCAGTTCTTC.

This clone was found a few times. This sequence joins TRBV7-2 and TRBJ1-1; D unclear. Trimming took off 4 bases at V and 0 bases at J, with 6 bases between the two ends. The CDR3 covers 13 residues. Germline CDR1 and CDR2: SGHTA and FQGNSA. The CDR3 loop reads CASSSAVNTEAFF. CDR3 in DNA: TGTGCCAGCAGCTCCGCGGTGAACACTGAAGCTTTCTTT.

The chain links TRBV18 to TRBJ2-6; 8 bases align to TRBD1. The CDR3 contains 15 residues. The trim removed 8 bases at V and 8 bases at J, leaving 11 bases unmatched. Germline loops: CDR1 KGHSH, CDR2 LQKENI. The CDR3 region is CASAPGGGGTNVLTF. The CDR3 DNA reads TGTGCCAGCGCCCCAGGGGGCGGCGGGACCAACGTCCTGACTTTC.

The chain recombines TRBV7-9 with TRBJ1-4; D ambiguous. Germline V gives CDR1 SEHNR, CDR2 FQNEAQ (reference sequence). With 5 bases removed from V and 3 bases from J, the gap between germline ends came to 13 bases. The CDR3 contains 15 residues. CDR3 sequence: CASSLPVAANEKLFF. Written as DNA, the CDR3 is TGTGCCAGCAGCCTCCCGGTAGCAGCTAATGAAAAACTGTTTTTT.

The chain has TRBV6-5 and TRBJ2-5, with D possibly TRBD2 on 5 matching bases. The CDR3 extends over 15 amino acids. Looked up from germline, CDR1 is MNHEY and CDR2 is SVGAGI. The V end was cut by 0 bases, the J end by 3 bases, with 11 bases between. CDR3 sequence: CASSYSGSYEETQYF. CDR3 nucleotide sequence: TGTGCCAGCAGTTACTCAGGGAGTTACGAAGAGACCCAGTACTTC.

The V and J genes are TRBV29-1 and TRBJ2-7; D gene ambiguous. V was cut by 4 bases and J by 1 base, with 8 bases left in between. The CDR3 totals 12 residues. Germline V gene sequence: CDR1 SQVTM, CDR2 ANQGSEA. CDR3 DNA: TGCAGCGTTGCTCTTCCTTCCTACGAGCAGTACTTC. Protein: CSVALPSYEQYF.

This clone appeared a few times. V is TRBV5-1 and J is TRBJ2-7; possible D gene TRBD1, 6 bases. Per germline, CDR1 SGHRS and CDR2 YFSETQ. The CDR3 has 14 amino acids. Deletions cut 1 base from V and 2 bases from J, with 10 bases between. CDR3 residues: CASSLQGMTYEQYF. In DNA form, the CDR3 reads TGCGCCAGCAGCTTGCAGGGGATGACCTACGAGCAGTACTTC.

This rearrangement joins TRBV7-9 to TRBJ2-2, with D uncertain. This CDR3 comprises 14 residues. CDR1 and CDR2 (germline): SEHNR, FQNEAQ (reference sequence). V was clipped by 3 bases and J by 3 bases, with 8 bases between them. Here the CDR3 DNA reads TGTGCCAGCAGCTTTTCGCAGGACACCGGGGAGCTGTTTTTT. Translating gives CASSFSQDTGELFF.

J is TRBJ2-3 and V is TRBV7-9, with D perhaps TRBD1 (5 bases). Trimming took off 5 bases at V and 4 bases at J, with 7 bases between the two ends. The CDR3 consists of 12 residues. Germline V gene lookup returns CDR1 SEHNR and CDR2 FQNEAQ (reference sequence). The CDR3 nucleotides are TGTGCCAGCAGCGACAGTCCAGATACGCAGTATTTT. Translating it yields CASSDSPDTQYF.

This sequence joins TRBV15 and TRBJ1-1; D possibly corresponds to TRBD1 (6 bases). Germline V gives CDR1 LNHNV, CDR2 YYDKDF (reference sequence). This CDR3 comprises 14 residues. The V end lost 4 bases, the J end lost 2 bases, and 11 bases lay between the germline ends. The chain's CDR3 is CATSNKQGNTEAFF. CDR3 in DNA: TGTGCCACCAGCAATAAACAGGGAAACACTGAAGCTTTCTTT.

This sequence joins TRBV5-1 and TRBJ1-1; D not resolved. The length of the CDR3 is 16 residues. CDR1 SGHRS and CDR2 YFSETQ come from the germline V gene. The V and J ends lost 4 bases and 0 bases respectively, with 16 bases between them. The CDR3 DNA reads TGCGCCAGCAGCCCGACACAGCAGTCGTTGAACACTGAAGCTTTCTTT. Protein product: CASSPTQQSLNTEAFF.